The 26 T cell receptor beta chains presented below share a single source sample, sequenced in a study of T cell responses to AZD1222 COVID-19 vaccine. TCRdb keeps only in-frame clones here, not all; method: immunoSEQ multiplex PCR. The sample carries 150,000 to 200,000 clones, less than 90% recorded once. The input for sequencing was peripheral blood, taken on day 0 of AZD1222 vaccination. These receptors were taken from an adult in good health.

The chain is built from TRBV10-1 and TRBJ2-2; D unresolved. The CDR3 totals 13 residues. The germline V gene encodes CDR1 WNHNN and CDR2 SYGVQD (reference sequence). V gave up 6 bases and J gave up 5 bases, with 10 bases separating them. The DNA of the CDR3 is TGCGCCAGCAGAAAGACGGATACCGGGGAGCTGTTTTTT. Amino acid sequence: CASRKTDTGELFF.

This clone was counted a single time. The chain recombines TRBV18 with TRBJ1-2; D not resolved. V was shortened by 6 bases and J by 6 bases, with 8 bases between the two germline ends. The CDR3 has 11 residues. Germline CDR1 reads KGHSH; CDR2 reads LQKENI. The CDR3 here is CASSQRDGYTF. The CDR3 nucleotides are TGTGCCAGCTCCCAACGGGATGGCTACACCTTC.

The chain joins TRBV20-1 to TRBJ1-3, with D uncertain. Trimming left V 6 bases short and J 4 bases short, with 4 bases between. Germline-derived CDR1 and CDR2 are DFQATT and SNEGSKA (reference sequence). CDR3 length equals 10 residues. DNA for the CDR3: TGCAGTGCCCGCGGAAACACCATATATTTT. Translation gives CSARGNTIYF.

As DNA, the CDR3 is TGCGCCAGCAGCCAAGAATGGACACTAATCTACGAGCAGTACTTC. Its translation: CASSQEWTLIYEQYF. The chain recombines TRBV4-1 with TRBJ2-7; TRBD1 might be the D (5 bases). The germline V and J ends were trimmed by 0 bases and 3 bases, with 12 bases remaining between them. This CDR3 is built from 15 residues. CDR1 is MGHRA and CDR2 is YSYEKL in the germline V gene.

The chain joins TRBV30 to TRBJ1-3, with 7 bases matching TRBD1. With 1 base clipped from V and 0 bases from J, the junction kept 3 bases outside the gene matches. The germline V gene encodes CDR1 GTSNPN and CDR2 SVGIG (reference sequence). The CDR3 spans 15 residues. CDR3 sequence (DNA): TGTGCCTGGAGTGCGGACAGGATCTCTGGAAACACCATATATTTT. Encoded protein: CAWSADRISGNTIYF.

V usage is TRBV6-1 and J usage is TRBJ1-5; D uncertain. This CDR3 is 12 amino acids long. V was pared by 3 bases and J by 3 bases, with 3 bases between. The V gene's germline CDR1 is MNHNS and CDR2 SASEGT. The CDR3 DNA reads TGTGCCAGCAGTGATCTCAATCAGCCCCAGCATTTT. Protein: CASSDLNQPQHF.

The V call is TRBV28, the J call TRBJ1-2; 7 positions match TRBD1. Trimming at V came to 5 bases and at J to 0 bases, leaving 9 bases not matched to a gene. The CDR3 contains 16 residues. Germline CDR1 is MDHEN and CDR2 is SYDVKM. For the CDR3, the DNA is TGTGCCAGCAGTACGACAGGGCTCTCTTCTAACTATGGCTACACCTTC. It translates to CASSTTGLSSNYGYTF.

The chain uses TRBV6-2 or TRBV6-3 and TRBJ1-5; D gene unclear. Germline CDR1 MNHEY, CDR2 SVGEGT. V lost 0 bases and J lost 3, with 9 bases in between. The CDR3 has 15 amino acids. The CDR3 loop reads CASSYSTGNNQPQHF. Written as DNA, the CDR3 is TGTGCCAGCAGTTACTCGACGGGGAACAATCAGCCCCAGCATTTT.

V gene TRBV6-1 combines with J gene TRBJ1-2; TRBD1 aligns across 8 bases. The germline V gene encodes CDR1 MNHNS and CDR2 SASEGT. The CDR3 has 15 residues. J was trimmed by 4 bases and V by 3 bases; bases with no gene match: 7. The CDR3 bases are TGTGCCAGCAGTGACGGGACAGGCCCCTTCTATGGCTACACCTTC. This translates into CASSDGTGPFYGYTF.

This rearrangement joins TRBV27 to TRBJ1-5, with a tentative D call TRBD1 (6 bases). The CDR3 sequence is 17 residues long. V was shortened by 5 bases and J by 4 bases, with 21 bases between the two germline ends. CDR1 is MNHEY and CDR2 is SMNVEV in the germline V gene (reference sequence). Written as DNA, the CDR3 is TGTGCCAGCAGTCTTCTCCAGGGGACATCAAGGAATCAGCCCCAGCATTTT. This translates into CASSLLQGTSRNQPQHF.

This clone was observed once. The CDR3 DNA is TGTGCCAGCAGGCGGACCGCCGGGACCGGGGAGCTGTTTTTT. Translation gives CASRRTAGTGELFF. The chain joins TRBV6-5 to TRBJ2-2; D unclear. The CDR3 contains 14 residues. Germline lookup yields CDR1 MNHEY and CDR2 SVGAGI. V lost 6 bases, J lost 5 bases, and 13 bases lay in between.

The CDR3 DNA reads TGTGCCAGCAGCAGGAATGAGCAGTTCTTC. It codes for CASSRNEQFF. The chain links TRBV6-6 to TRBJ2-1; D is unclear. Germline V CDR1 and CDR2: MNHNY, SVGAGI (reference sequence). V lost 6 bases to trimming and J lost 7 bases, with 4 bases between them. The CDR3 sequence is 10 residues long.

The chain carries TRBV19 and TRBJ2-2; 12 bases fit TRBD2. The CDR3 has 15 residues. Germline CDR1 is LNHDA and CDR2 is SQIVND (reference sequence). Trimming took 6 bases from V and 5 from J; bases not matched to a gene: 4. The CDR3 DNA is TGTGCCAGTAGGACTAGCGGGAGTTGGACCGGGGAGCTGTTTTTT. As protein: CASRTSGSWTGELFF.

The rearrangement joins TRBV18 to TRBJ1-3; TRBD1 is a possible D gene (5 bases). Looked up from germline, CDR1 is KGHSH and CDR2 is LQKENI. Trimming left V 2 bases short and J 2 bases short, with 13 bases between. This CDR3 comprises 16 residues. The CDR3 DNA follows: TGTGCCAGCTCACCATACGGGGGACTCGCTGGAAACACCATATATTTT. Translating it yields CASSPYGGLAGNTIYF.

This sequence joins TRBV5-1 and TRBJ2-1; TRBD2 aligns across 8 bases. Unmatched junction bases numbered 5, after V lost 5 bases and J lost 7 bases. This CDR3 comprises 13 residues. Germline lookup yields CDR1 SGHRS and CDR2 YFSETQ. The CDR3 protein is CASSVSGTNEQFF. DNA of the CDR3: TGCGCCAGCAGTGTTAGCGGGACGAATGAGCAGTTCTTC.

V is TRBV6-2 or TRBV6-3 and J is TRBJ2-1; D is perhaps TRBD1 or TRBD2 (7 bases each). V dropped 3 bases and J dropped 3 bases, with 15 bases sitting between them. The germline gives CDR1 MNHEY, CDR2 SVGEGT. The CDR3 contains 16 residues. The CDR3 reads CASSYLTGRDYNEQFF. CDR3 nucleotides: TGTGCCAGCAGTTATTTGACAGGGAGGGACTACAATGAGCAGTTCTTC.

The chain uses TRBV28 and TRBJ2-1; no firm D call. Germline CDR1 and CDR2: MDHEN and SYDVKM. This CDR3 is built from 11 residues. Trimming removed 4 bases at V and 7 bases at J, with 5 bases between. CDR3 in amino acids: CASSYRNEQFF. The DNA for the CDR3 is TGTGCCAGCAGTTATAGAAATGAGCAGTTCTTC.

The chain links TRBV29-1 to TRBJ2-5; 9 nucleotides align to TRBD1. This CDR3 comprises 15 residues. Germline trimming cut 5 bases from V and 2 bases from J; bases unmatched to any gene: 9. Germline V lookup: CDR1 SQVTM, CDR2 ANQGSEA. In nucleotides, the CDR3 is TGCAGCGTTACAGGGGGCGCAGCGGGTCAAGAGACCCAGTACTTC. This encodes CSVTGGAAGQETQYF.

CDR3 residues: CASSPGTGSYEQYV. As DNA, the CDR3 is TGCGCCAGCAGCCCCGGGACAGGTTCCTACGAGCAGTACGTC. V usage is TRBV4-1 and J usage is TRBJ2-7; 8 positions match TRBD1. Germline V gene data show CDR1 as MGHRA and CDR2 as YSYEKL. Unmatched junction bases numbered 3, after V lost 4 bases and J lost 1 base. The CDR3 extends over 14 amino acids.

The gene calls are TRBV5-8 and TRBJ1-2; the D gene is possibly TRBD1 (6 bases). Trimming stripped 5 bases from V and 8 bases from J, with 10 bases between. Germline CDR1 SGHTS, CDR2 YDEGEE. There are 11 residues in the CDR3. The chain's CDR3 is CASSLRGGYTF. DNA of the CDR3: TGTGCCAGCAGTTTGAGGGGGGGCTACACCTTC.

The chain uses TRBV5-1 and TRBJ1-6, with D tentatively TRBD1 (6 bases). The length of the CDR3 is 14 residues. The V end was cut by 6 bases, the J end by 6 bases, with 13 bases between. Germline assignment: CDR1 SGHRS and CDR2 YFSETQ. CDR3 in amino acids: CASTAGHGNSPLHF. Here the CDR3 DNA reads TGCGCCAGCACTGCGGGACATGGTAATTCACCCCTCCACTTT.

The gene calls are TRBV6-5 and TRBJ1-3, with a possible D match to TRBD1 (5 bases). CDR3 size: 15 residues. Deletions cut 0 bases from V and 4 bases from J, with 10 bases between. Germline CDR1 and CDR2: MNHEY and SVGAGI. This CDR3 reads CASSYSQGRGNTIYF. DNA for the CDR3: TGTGCCAGCAGTTACTCGCAGGGCCGCGGAAACACCATATATTTT.

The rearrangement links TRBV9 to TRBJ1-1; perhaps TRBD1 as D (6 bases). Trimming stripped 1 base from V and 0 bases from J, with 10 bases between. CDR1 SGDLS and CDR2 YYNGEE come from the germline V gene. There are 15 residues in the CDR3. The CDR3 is CASSVTGSMNTEAFF. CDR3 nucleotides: TGTGCCAGCAGCGTAACAGGGTCGATGAACACTGAAGCTTTCTTT.

The chain's CDR3 is CARSVLTPGLCNQPQHF. CDR3 DNA: TGTGCCAGAAGCGTACTGACTCCGGGACTGTGCAATCAGCCCCAGCATTTT. The chain joins TRBV5-3 to TRBJ1-5, with D possibly matching TRBD1 (5 bases). TRBV5-3 qualifies as an ORF whose function is uncertain. The CDR3 is made up of 17 amino acids. Trimming removed 4 bases from V and 2 bases from J, with 19 bases in between.

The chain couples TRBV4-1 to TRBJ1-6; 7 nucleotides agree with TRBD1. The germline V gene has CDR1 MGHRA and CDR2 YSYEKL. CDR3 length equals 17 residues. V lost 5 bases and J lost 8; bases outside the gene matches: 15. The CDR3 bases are TGCGCCAGCAGCTGGGACAGCGGTGGAGTGGGGGATTCACCCCTCCACTTT. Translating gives CASSWDSGGVGDSPLHF.

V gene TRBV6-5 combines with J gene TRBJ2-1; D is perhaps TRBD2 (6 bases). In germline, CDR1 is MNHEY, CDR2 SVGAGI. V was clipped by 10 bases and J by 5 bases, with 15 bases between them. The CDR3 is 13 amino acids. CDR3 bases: TGTGCCATCGGGGCAGGGAGGCACAATGAGCAGTTCTTC. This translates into CAIGAGRHNEQFF.